This T cell receptor (beta chain) was captured by sequencing in a study of blood T cell repertoires in COVID-19 (dated by TCRdb to the early 2020s). Turning to the overall study: Samples from collaborators originated in the United States, Italy and Spain and spanned both the acute and convalescent phases of COVID-19. The prospective study material was composed of cDNA or gDNA derived from T cells, B-cell-depleted T cells, or PBMCs. The dataset comprised deeply sampled blood TCRbeta repertoires from subjects exposed to, actively infected with, or recovered from COVID-19. The repertoires were made available in a free public database intended to serve as a resource for research on the immune response to SARS-CoV-2. Samples were obtained from the ongoing ImmuneRACE study (first 160 participants) and from roughly 1,300 subjects provided by 6 global collaborators. The sample metadata nearly always contained a de-identified subject ID, COVID-19 status, age in years and sex. Where available, HLA class I and class II types were obtained from metadata supplied by the sample provider rather than from assay-based typing.

Participants in the prospective study were enrolled through a virtual design, were aged roughly 18 to 90 years, and lived in fewer than 30 United States geographic areas. In the prospective study, cohorts were assigned on the basis of participant-reported clinical history obtained from a screening survey and a study questionnaire. In the prospective study, whole blood, serum and a nasopharyngeal or oropharyngeal swab were collected from each participant by mobile phlebotomists. Additional blood draws and questionnaires over an approximately two-month period could optionally be provided by prospective study participants. Before DNA extraction, blood samples from the prospective study were shipped at room temperature or frozen. The study at large found these results: The quantity of clinical and demographic metadata differed by source and by participant and was supplied without curation.

The CDR3 numbers 14 residues from cysteine through phenylalanine. Kept here is only the CDR3 DNA, which spans 42 bases and is read in frame from base 1. The germline V and J ends show losses of 6 bases and 3 bases respectively, and no gene match explains 7 bases of the junction. The CDR1 and CDR2 encoded by the germline V gene are MNHEY and SVGEGT. The immunoSEQ Assay, a bias-controlled multiplex PCR, was used to amplify TCRbeta CDR3 regions from genomic DNA. The authors processed their data as follows. Nucleated cell counts per sample were estimated from amplification of reference gene primers within the assay. To quantify the absolute abundance of each unique TCRbeta CDR3 rearrangement, sequence reads were collapsed and filtered. For each sample, productive Simpson clonality was calculated as the square root of Simpson's diversity index across productive rearrangements. TCRdb mirrors the immuneACCESS table, restricted to in-frame sequences. Some clones are absent from its copies; in checked studies, under half trace to an unresolved V gene, and the reason for the others is unknown. Clone size and V and J calls were adopted from that table, with D and trimming inferred from the DNA. The sample yields about 210,000 clones; 81% were counted once. The ten largest clones add up to around 10% of the sample.

A word on this clone: Its cognate antigen has yet to be identified. Per-nucleotide qualities are absent, and no much larger clonotype sits a single base away.

The sequenced sample consisted of PBMCs or T cells enriched from blood (not recorded which). The V gene is TRBV6-2 or TRBV6-3 and the J gene is TRBJ2-5; 7 of the junction bases match TRBD2. The sequence was obtained from a woman in her forties or fifties with acute COVID-19. The nucleotide sequence is given as TGTGCCAGCAGCAAAAGCGGGGTTAAAGAGACCCAGTACTTC. The translation is CASSKSGVKETQYF.